The T cell receptor beta chain described here comes from a study of shared T cell receptors in the human thymus. The repertoire was sequenced with immunoSEQ multiplex PCR; TCRdb's copy has only in-frame clones and lacks some. The sample lists 600,000 or so clones, about 90% seen once, with roughly 0.0087% in the top ten. CDR1 SGHRS and CDR2 YFSETQ come from the germline V gene. This CDR3 has 13 amino acids. V was clipped by 1 base and J by 5 bases, with 9 bases between them. The data were also submitted as part of a second study, on human thymus T cells.

V and J are TRBV5-1 and TRBJ1-1; D is possibly TRBD1 (5 bases). This receptor was obtained from a boy under two years old with a congenital heart defect. The specimen was thymocytes. CDR3 protein: CASSLTPGTEAFF. CDR3 bases: TGCGCCAGCAGCTTGACCCCAGGGACTGAAGCTTTCTTT.